This T cell receptor (beta chain) was profiled in a study of metastatic and nonmetastatic thyroid tumors. Patients were all untreated before their thyroid surgery. MiXCR was used by TCRdb to re-call the PCR reads. The repertoire holds 65,000 to 70,000 clones, with over 12% as singletons. From germline, CDR1 is SGHAT and CDR2 FQDESV (reference sequence). V was shortened by 4 bases and J by 0 bases, with 10 bases between the two germline ends. The CDR3 has 15 residues. This clone was counted at least ten times. The TCR was taken from a male donor with papillary thyroid cancer or a benign thyroid nodule (not recorded which). Some clones in this sample may be carry-over from other donors' samples. The sequencing input was blood. The chain employs TRBV11-1 and TRBJ2-1; D is unresolved. Written as DNA, the CDR3 is TGTGCCAGCAGCTGGAATTCAAGCTCCTACAATGAGCAGTTCTTC. Protein sequence: CASSWNSSSYNEQFF.